These T cell receptor beta chains were read from a single sample in a study of cytotoxic CD8 clonotypes in ibrutinib-treated CLL. TCRdb keeps only in-frame clones here, not all; method: immunoSEQ multiplex PCR. Of 35,000 to 50,000 clones listed, 60% to 75% are singletons. Specimen: PBMCs, collected at disease progression, from a patient treated with ibrutinib. These receptors all come from a human donor with chronic lymphocytic leukemia. Both conserved end residues are part of each CDR3. A D gene is named only where the DNA matches it firmly. Clone size is given for some rows only: seen once, a few or many times, or a class if the clone is expanded.

clone size,V gene,D gene,J gene,CDR3 DNA,CDR3 protein
NA,TRBV7-2,TRBD1,TRBJ1-4,TGTGCCAGCAGCTTAAGGCGAGGGACAGGGGTTGAAAAACTGTTTTTT,CASSLRRGTGVEKLFF
NA,TRBV2,TRBD1,TRBJ2-7,TGTGCCAGTCTGACAGGGGGGGCATACGAGCAGTACTTC,CASLTGGAYEQYF
NA,TRBV9,TRBD1,TRBJ1-5,TGTGCCAGCAGCGCTGGGGGGGACAGTAGGAACCAGCCCCAGCATTTT,CASSAGGDSRNQPQHF
NA,TRBV7-9,NA,TRBJ2-1,TGTGCCAGCAGCTTAGAATTCGGGGAGAGCTCCTACAATGAGCAGTTCTTC,CASSLEFGESSYNEQFF
NA,TRBV5-1,NA,TRBJ2-2,TGCGCCAGCAGCTATCTTGACACCGGGGAGCTGTTTTTT,CASSYLDTGELFF
few,TRBV6-6,NA,TRBJ1-1,TGTGCCAGCAGTTACACAAGGGGTAGGACTGAAGCTTTCTTT,CASSYTRGRTEAFF
few,TRBV7-9,NA,TRBJ1-2,TGTGCCAGCAGCCCAGAGACGGCGAACTATGGCTACACCTTC,CASSPETANYGYTF
NA,TRBV19,NA,TRBJ2-5,TGTGCCAGTAGTTCTCGGAGTGGGGAGACCCAGTACTTC,CASSSRSGETQYF
NA,TRBV18,NA,TRBJ2-2,TGTGCCAGCTCACCATCCAGGGAAGGCACCGGGGAGCTGTTTTTT,CASSPSREGTGELFF
NA,TRBV2,NA,TRBJ2-1,TGTGCCAGCAGTGCGGCAGGGGGGGCCTACAATGAGCAGTTCTTC,CASSAAGGAYNEQFF
NA,TRBV19,NA,TRBJ2-1,TGTGCCAGTAGTATAGCTACGGGCAACTACAATGAGCAGTTCTTC,CASSIATGNYNEQFF
NA,TRBV19,TRBD2,TRBJ2-1,TGTGCCGCAACCAGCGGGGGGTACTACAATGAGCAGTTCTTC,CAATSGGYYNEQFF
NA,TRBV28,NA,TRBJ1-2,TGTGCCAGCAGTTATTCACAGCCCTATGGCTACACCTTC,CASSYSQPYGYTF
few,TRBV27,NA,TRBJ2-7,TGTGCCAGCAAAGGCCATGCTGCTCTCTACGAGCAGTACTTC,CASKGHAALYEQYF
NA,TRBV9,NA,TRBJ2-1,TGTGCCAGCAGCGTAGACGTCCGGACTACCTACAATGAGCAGTTCTTC,CASSVDVRTTYNEQFF
NA,TRBV18,NA,TRBJ2-7,TGTGCCAGCTCACCCTCTCTCGGCCGGTACGAGCAGTACTTC,CASSPSLGRYEQYF
NA,TRBV19,NA,TRBJ1-2,TGTGCCTGCAATCAGGGAGGGGACGGCTACACCTTC,CACNQGGDGYTF
NA,TRBV4-1,NA,TRBJ2-7,TGCGCCAGCAGCCAAGGGGCGGACTACTCCTACGAGCAGTACTTC,CASSQGADYSYEQYF
few,TRBV19,NA,TRBJ2-7,TGTGCCAGTGGAAAGACAGCCTCCTACGAGCAGTACTTC,CASGKTASYEQYF